The 22 T cell receptor beta chains presented below share a single source sample, sequenced in a study of tumor-infiltrating lymphocytes in localized non-small cell lung cancer. Assay used: immunoSEQ multiplex PCR; TCRdb lists only in-frame clones, some missing. This table has over 2,500 clones, around half appearing once. The sample consisted of uninvolved lung tissue not adjacent to the tumor. The receptors were sampled from a human donor with non-small cell lung cancer.

The rearrangement uses TRBV18 and TRBJ1-1, with D perhaps matching TRBD1 (6 bases). Germline loops: CDR1 KGHSH, CDR2 LQKENI. The V end lost 0 bases, the J end lost 1 base, and 9 bases lay between the germline ends. The CDR3 sequence is 15 residues long. The CDR3 region is CASSPPEDRNTEAFF. The CDR3 region has the DNA TGTGCCAGCTCACCACCCGAGGACAGGAACACTGAAGCTTTCTTT.

The chain recombines TRBV28 with TRBJ2-1; the match to TRBD2 covers 7 bases. The CDR3 is 15 amino acids. CDR1 is MDHEN, CDR2 SYDVKM, per germline. V was clipped by 5 bases and J by 6 bases; unmatched bases: 10. The CDR3 sequence: CASSGTIKKANEQFF. The CDR3 coding sequence is TGTGCCAGCAGTGGGACTATCAAGAAGGCCAATGAGCAGTTCTTC. Supplemented by reference TRBV28 and TRBJ2-1, the full variable domain reads DVKVTQSSRYLVKRTGEKVFLECVQDMDHENMFWYRQDPGLGLRLIYFSYDVKMKEKGDIPEGYSVSREKKERFSLILESASTNQTSMYLCASSGTIKKANEQFFGPGTRLTVL.

This clone appeared a few times. The gene calls are TRBV21-1 and TRBJ2-5; the table's D call, TRBD1, was not checked against the DNA. TRBV21-1 is a known pseudogene. The length of the CDR3 is 14 residues. The CDR3 sequence is CASNRDRVKETQYF. The CDR3 DNA reads as TGTGCCAGCAACCGGGACAGGGTTAAAGAGACCCAGTACTTC.

This clone was picked up a small number of times. This chain uses TRBV25-1 with TRBJ2-3, with 10 bases fitting TRBD2. V lost 2 bases to trimming and J lost 2 bases; unmatched junction nucleotides: 1. The CDR3 sequence is 15 residues long. Germline CDR1 reads MGHDK; CDR2 reads SYGVNS. CDR3 protein: CASSELAGATDTQYF. The CDR3 DNA reads as TGTGCCAGCAGTGAACTAGCGGGAGCCACAGATACGCAGTATTTT.

The rearrangement uses TRBV6-6 and TRBJ2-1, with 11 bases lining up with TRBD2. Germline V gene lookup returns CDR1 MNHNY and CDR2 SVGAGI (reference sequence). Trimming at V came to 6 bases and at J to 2 bases, leaving 6 bases not matched to a gene. This CDR3 spans 16 amino acids. The DNA for the CDR3 is TGTGCCAGCAGCTATTTAGCGGGAGGGCCCTACAATGAGCAGTTCTTC. Translating it yields CASSYLAGGPYNEQFF.

This clone was seen only a few times. The CDR3 bases are TGTGCCAGCAGCGCTGAACTCTACCTTGAGAACACTGAAGCTTTCTTT. Translated: CASSAELYLENTEAFF. The chain couples TRBV9 to TRBJ1-1; D not resolved. Germline V gene sequence: CDR1 SGDLS, CDR2 YYNGEE. V lost 3 bases and J 1 base, leaving 16 bases between the germline ends. This CDR3 is 16 amino acids long.

The table lists this clone with a few counts. The V call is TRBV27, the J call TRBJ2-3, with a possible D match to TRBD2 (6 bases). Per the germline V gene, CDR1 is MNHEY and CDR2 is SMNVEV (reference sequence). V was shortened by 4 bases and J by 0 bases, with 8 bases between the two germline ends. CDR3 length: 14 residues. CDR3 sequence reads: CASSSRESTDTQYF. CDR3 coding DNA: TGTGCCAGCAGTTCCCGGGAGAGCACAGATACGCAGTATTTT.

The rearrangement uses TRBV6-5 and TRBJ1-1, with D possibly being TRBD1 (5 bases). The CDR3 runs 12 residues. The germline V gene encodes CDR1 MNHEY and CDR2 SVGAGI. V was clipped by 2 bases and J by 10 bases, with 11 bases between them. This CDR3 reads CASSYTGTLAFF. The CDR3 nucleotides read TGTGCCAGCAGTTACACCGGGACTCTAGCTTTCTTT.

This chain links TRBV28 with TRBJ1-2, with D perhaps matching TRBD1 (5 bases). Germline assignment: CDR1 MDHEN and CDR2 SYDVKM. Trimming removed 7 bases at V and 4 bases at J, with 22 bases between. The CDR3 is made up of 16 amino acids. The CDR3: CASTPPRAARGYGYTF. As DNA, the CDR3 is TGTGCCAGCACCCCCCCGCGGGCGGCGAGGGGCTATGGCTACACCTTC.

This rearrangement joins TRBV30 to TRBJ2-7; TRBD2 agrees at 9 bases. J lost 3 bases, V lost 3 bases, and 12 bases had no gene match. The CDR3 is 16 residues long. Germline V gives CDR1 GTSNPN, CDR2 SVGIG (reference sequence). For the CDR3, the DNA is TGTGCCTGGAGCCTCCGGGGGGGACTAGCCTACTACGAGCAGTACTTC. Residues: CAWSLRGGLAYYEQYF. The complete variable domain, with remaining parts taken from reference TRBV30 and TRBJ2-7, reads SQTIHQWPATLVQPVGSPLSLECTVEGTSNPNLYWYRQAAGRGLQLLFYSVGIGQISSEVPQNLSASRPQDRQFILSSKKLLLSDSGFYLCAWSLRGGLAYYEQYFGPGTRLTVT.

This chain uses TRBV2 with TRBJ1-5, with D uncertain. Trimming pared 8 bases from V and 6 bases from J, leaving 8 bases between. Germline CDR1 reads SNHLY; CDR2 reads FYNNEI. The CDR3 totals 11 residues. The CDR3, as DNA: TGTGCCAGCTTAGAAGGTCAGCCCCAGCATTTT. Translation gives CASLEGQPQHF. Based on the CDR3 plus reference TRBV2 and TRBJ1-5, the full variable domain is EPEVTQTPSHQVTQMGQEVILRCVPISNHLYFYWYRQILGQKVEFLVSFYNNEISEKSEIFDDQFSVERPDGSNFTLKIRSTKLEDSAMYFCASLEGQPQHFGDGTRLSIL.

This clone was counted between two and nine times. The V call is TRBV11-2, the J call TRBJ2-1, with 8 bases lining up with TRBD2. The CDR3 has 15 residues. V dropped 10 bases and J dropped 4; count of bases not matched to a gene: 12. Germline CDR1 is SGHAT and CDR2 is FQNNGV. The CDR3 loop reads CAINLRAGGYNEQFF. CDR3 in DNA: TGTGCCATCAATCTGCGGGCGGGAGGTTACAATGAGCAGTTCTTC.

This clone was detected only a few times. The chain joins TRBV5-4 to TRBJ1-4, with D maybe TRBD1 (5 bases). This CDR3 has 12 amino acids. The V and J ends lost 4 bases and 14 bases respectively, with 15 bases between them. Germline assignment: CDR1 SGHNT and CDR2 YYREEE (reference sequence). CDR3 protein: CASSLEAGRLFF. The CDR3 DNA sequence: TGTGCCAGCAGCCTGGAGGCAGGGCGGCTGTTTTTT.

The sample holds a few counts of this clone. The V and J genes are TRBV19 and TRBJ1-6, with a tentative D call TRBD1 (5 bases). The CDR3 length is 15 residues. Trimming stripped 3 bases from V and 6 bases from J, with 12 bases between. Germline V CDR1 and CDR2: LNHDA, SQIVND (reference sequence). The CDR3 coding sequence is TGTGCCAGTAGTATGACCGGGACTGGTAATTCACCCCTCCACTTT. Its protein is CASSMTGTGNSPLHF.

The chain uses TRBV9 and TRBJ2-3; D not resolved. This CDR3 is 13 amino acids long. The V and J ends lost 1 base and 4 bases respectively, with 7 bases between them. CDR1 and CDR2 (germline): SGDLS, YYNGEE. CDR3 amino acids: CASSVLVPDTQYF. The CDR3 nucleotides are TGTGCCAGCAGCGTACTAGTACCAGATACGCAGTATTTT.

This clone was observed once. CDR3 in DNA: TGCGCCAGCAGCTGGGACAGGTTCGCCTATGGCTACACCTTC. Protein product: CASSWDRFAYGYTF. The chain recombines TRBV5-1 with TRBJ1-2, with 8 bases aligning to TRBD1. Germline trimming cut 3 bases from V and 4 bases from J; bases unmatched to any gene: 5. The CDR3 length is 14 residues. The germline CDR1 and CDR2 sequences are SGHRS and YFSETQ.

The chain is built from TRBV5-4 and TRBJ1-1; weak D call: TRBD1 (5 bases). The CDR3 extends over 16 amino acids. Germline loops: CDR1 SGHNT, CDR2 YYREEE (reference sequence). V gave up 0 bases and J gave up 0 bases, with 12 bases separating them. Here the CDR3 reads CASSLGGGDLNTEAFF. The CDR3 coding sequence is TGTGCCAGCAGCTTGGGGGGCGGGGACCTGAACACTGAAGCTTTCTTT.

In its sample, this clone was seen a few times. The chain combines TRBV4-2 with TRBJ1-2, with a tentative D call TRBD1 (6 bases). Germline loops: CDR1 LGHNA, CDR2 YNFKEQ. This CDR3 contains 14 residues. V lost 2 bases to trimming and J lost 7 bases, with 14 bases between them. The CDR3 region is CASSQLQGFGGYTF. The CDR3 DNA follows: TGTGCCAGCAGCCAACTACAGGGTTTCGGTGGCTACACCTTC.

This chain links TRBV5-6 with TRBJ2-5, with 9 bases identical to TRBD1. The ends lost 4 bases at V and 7 bases at J; junction bases unmatched: 11. The germline V gene encodes CDR1 SGHDT and CDR2 YYEEEE. The CDR3 is 15 amino acids. Here the CDR3 reads CASSEPGQGGRTQYF. CDR3 in DNA: TGTGCCAGCAGCGAACCGGGACAGGGAGGCCGGACCCAGTACTTC. The full variable domain, in which reference TRBV5-6 and TRBJ2-5 provide the parts outside the CDR3, is DAGVTQSPTHLIKTRGQQVTLRCSPKSGHDTVSWYQQALGQGPQFIFQYYEEEERQRGNFPDRFSGHQFPNYSSELNVNALLLGDSALYLCASSEPGQGGRTQYFGPGTRLLVL.

V is TRBV14 and J is TRBJ2-7; unclear D gene. Germline V gives CDR1 SGHDN, CDR2 FVKESK. V shed 0 bases and J shed 6 bases, with 9 bases lying between them. CDR3 size: 13 residues. The CDR3 sequence: CASSQDKWGEQYF. The CDR3 DNA follows: TGTGCCAGCAGCCAAGATAAGTGGGGCGAGCAGTACTTC.

This clone occurred a few times. The rearrangement joins TRBV6-1 to TRBJ2-7; TRBD2 matches at 8 bases. The CDR3 contains 14 residues. Germline loops: CDR1 MNHNS, CDR2 SASEGT. Germline trimming cut 5 bases from V and 2 bases from J; bases unmatched to any gene: 5. Here the CDR3 reads CASSSGGRAYEQYF. The DNA for the CDR3 is TGTGCCAGCAGTAGCGGGGGTCGTGCCTACGAGCAGTACTTC.

The chain couples TRBV19 to TRBJ1-3, with D maybe TRBD1 (5 bases). V was trimmed by 3 bases and J by 4 bases, leaving 13 bases between them. Looked up from germline, CDR1 is LNHDA and CDR2 is SQIVND (reference sequence). This CDR3 comprises 15 residues. The CDR3 DNA sequence: TGTGCCAGTAGTATTTGGCAGGGCGGCGGAAACACCATATATTTT. Protein product: CASSIWQGGGNTIYF.